The 25 T cell receptor beta chains below were found in one sample sequenced in a study of T cell responses to AZD1222 COVID-19 vaccine. Assay used: immunoSEQ multiplex PCR; TCRdb lists only in-frame clones, some missing. Of 40,000 to 55,000 clones detected, 70% to 90% appear once; the ten largest clones hold less than 7%. This material consisted of peripheral blood, taken 28 days after the second AZD1222 dose. These receptors all stem from an adult who received the AZD1222 COVID-19 vaccine.

The V and J genes are TRBV12-3 or TRBV12-4 and TRBJ2-7, with D possibly TRBD2 on 6 matching bases. The CDR3 has 13 residues. V lost 5 bases to trimming and J lost 1 base, with 9 bases between them. The CDR3 here is CASSETRSYEQYF. The CDR3 DNA reads TGTGCCAGCAGTGAGACTAGATCCTACGAGCAGTACTTC.

The chain employs TRBV12-3 or TRBV12-4 and TRBJ2-2; TRBD1 or TRBD2 may be the D gene (6 bases each). V was pared by 8 bases and J by 6 bases, with 10 bases between. The CDR3 has 12 amino acids. CDR3 nucleotide sequence: TGTGCCAGCCGCCGGGGGCCCGGGGAGCTGTTTTTT. Protein sequence: CASRRGPGELFF.

V gene TRBV2 combines with J gene TRBJ2-7; 12 bases align to TRBD1. V lost 0 bases, J lost 7 bases, and 10 bases stayed unmatched. This CDR3 comprises 17 residues. Germline CDR1 reads SNHLY; CDR2 reads FYNNEI. The CDR3 region has the DNA TGTGCCAGCAGTGAAGCCCCCCCCGGGACAGGGGGCCAGGAGCAGTACTTC. Protein sequence: CASSEAPPGTGGQEQYF.

This sequence joins TRBV29-1 and TRBJ2-2; 8 bases are a match to TRBD1. The CDR3 has 14 residues. Germline values: CDR1 SQVTM, CDR2 ANQGSEA. V was clipped by 5 bases and J by 1 base; unmatched bases: 3. Here the CDR3 reads CSVTGQGNTGELFF. In nucleotides, the CDR3 is TGCAGCGTTACAGGACAGGGGAACACCGGGGAGCTGTTTTTT.

The chain is built from TRBV14 and TRBJ1-1, with 7 positions matching TRBD1. The CDR3 spans 13 residues. J lost 5 bases, V lost 4 bases, and 4 bases had no gene match. CDR1 is SGHDN and CDR2 is FVKESK in the germline V gene. Written as DNA, the CDR3 is TGTGCCAGCAGCCGTGACAGGGTGACTGAAGCTTTCTTT. It translates to CASSRDRVTEAFF.

This chain connects TRBV5-1 to TRBJ1-1; possible D gene TRBD1, 5 bases. CDR1 SGHRS and CDR2 YFSETQ come from the germline V gene. V was trimmed by 4 bases and J by 1 base, leaving 20 bases between them. The CDR3 is made up of 17 amino acids. CDR3 sequence reads: CASSPAPRRGWNTEAFF. CDR3 in DNA: TGCGCCAGCAGCCCTGCCCCTAGGAGGGGATGGAACACTGAAGCTTTCTTT.

The chain is built from TRBV7-3 and TRBJ1-2; the D gene is possibly TRBD1 (5 bases). Deletions cut 8 bases from V and 0 bases from J, with 13 bases between. CDR3 length: 14 amino acids. Germline CDR1 SGHTA, CDR2 FQGTGA. The CDR3 reads CASAPGAANYGYTF. DNA of the CDR3: TGTGCCAGCGCGCCCGGGGCCGCTAACTATGGCTACACCTTC. Combining the CDR3 with reference TRBV7-3 and TRBJ1-2 gives the whole variable domain GAGVSQTPSNKVTEKGKYVELRCDPISGHTALYWYRQSLGQGPEFLIYFQGTGAADDSGLPNDRFFAVRPEGSVSTLKIQRTERGDSAVYLCASAPGAANYGYTFGSGTRLTVV.

This sequence joins TRBV19 and TRBJ2-5, with 13 bases identical to TRBD2. In germline, CDR1 is LNHDA, CDR2 SQIVND (reference sequence). This CDR3 region has 18 residues. V shed 5 bases, J shed 5 bases, and the junction held 14 bases outside the gene matches. The CDR3 nucleotides read TGTGCCAGTAGTCTACACCACACCGGACTAGCGGGAGCGGAGACCCAGTACTTC. This sequence encodes CASSLHHTGLAGAETQYF.

V gene TRBV4-1 combines with J gene TRBJ2-5; TRBD2 aligns across 7 bases. With V trimmed by 2 bases and J by 7 bases, 10 bases remained unmatched. The CDR3 has 15 residues. Germline V gene data show CDR1 as MGHRA and CDR2 as YSYEKL. CDR3 in DNA: TGCGCCAGCAGCCAAAGCGGGACTCCTGGGGGGACCCAGTACTTC. Its translation is CASSQSGTPGGTQYF.

This clone was seen a few times. This sequence joins TRBV7-4 and TRBJ1-3; D is unclear. Per the germline V gene, CDR1 is SGHVT and CDR2 is SQSDAQ. V lost 5 bases and J lost 8, with 22 bases in between. The length of the CDR3 is 16 residues. This CDR3 reads CASSQRTDNLKDTIYF. The CDR3 region has the DNA TGTGCCAGCAGCCAAAGGACGGATAATTTAAAAGACACCATATATTTT.

In its sample, this clone was seen once. The genes are TRBV25-1 and TRBJ2-3, with D possibly being TRBD2 (6 bases). V was trimmed by 5 bases and J by 2 bases, leaving 14 bases between them. CDR3 length: 15 amino acids. Germline values: CDR1 MGHDK, CDR2 SYGVNS. CDR3 sequence (DNA): TGTGCCAGCAGTAAGTTGCGGGGCCCCACAGATACGCAGTATTTT. Protein sequence: CASSKLRGPTDTQYF.

V gene TRBV28 combines with J gene TRBJ2-7; 12 bases fit TRBD2. The V segment lost 4 bases and the J segment 5 bases; nucleotides outside the gene matches: 6. The germline gives CDR1 MDHEN, CDR2 SYDVKM. The CDR3 loop spans 15 amino acids. DNA of the CDR3: TGTGCCAGCAGTTCCCCATCTAGCGGGAGGGACGAGCAGTACTTC. It codes for CASSSPSSGRDEQYF.

The CDR3 sequence: CASSPSWTRVADTQYF. As DNA, the CDR3 is TGTGCCAGCAGCCCAAGCTGGACTAGGGTGGCAGATACGCAGTATTTT. J is TRBJ2-3 and V is TRBV7-8; TRBD2 matches at 7 bases. The ends lost 5 bases at V and 4 bases at J; junction bases unmatched: 12. Germline V gives CDR1 SGHVS, CDR2 FQNEAQ. The CDR3 covers 16 residues. Complete variable domain (other parts from reference TRBV7-8 and TRBJ2-3): GAGVSQSPRYKVAKRGQDVALRCDPISGHVSLFWYQQALGQGPEFLTYFQNEAQLDKSGLPSDRFFAERPEGSVSTLKIQRTQQEDSAVYLCASSPSWTRVADTQYFGPGTRLTVL.

The gene calls are TRBV30 and TRBJ1-6; 8 bases align to TRBD1. Germline trimming cut 1 base from V and 9 bases from J; bases unmatched to any gene: 2. The CDR3 has 13 amino acids. CDR1 and CDR2 from the germline V gene are GTSNPN and SVGIG (reference sequence). CDR3 loop: CAWSGTGSSPLHF. The CDR3 DNA follows: TGTGCCTGGAGTGGGACAGGGAGTTCACCCCTCCACTTT.

The chain carries TRBV18 and TRBJ2-1, with a possible D match to TRBD2 (6 bases). The CDR3 loop spans 16 amino acids. Looked up from germline, CDR1 is KGHSH and CDR2 is LQKENI. Trimming took 1 base from V and 12 from J, leaving 22 bases between them. CDR3 DNA sequence: TGTGCCAGCTCACCACGGGCGGGACCAACCACAATGAGGCAGTTCTTC. Its protein is CASSPRAGPTTMRQFF.

V is TRBV23-1 and J is TRBJ2-7, with 10 bases aligning to TRBD2. TRBV23-1 is designated an ORF whose function remains uncertain. V lost 3 bases and J lost 3; bases outside the gene matches: 11. The CDR3 has 17 residues. CDR3 nucleotide sequence: TGCGCCAGCAGTCATCGAACGCAACTAGCGGGACTCTACGAGCAGTACTTC. This translates into CASSHRTQLAGLYEQYF.

This chain connects TRBV28 to TRBJ2-2; D gene ambiguous. The V end lost 4 bases, the J end lost 6 bases, and 18 bases lay between the germline ends. The germline V gene encodes CDR1 MDHEN and CDR2 SYDVKM. The CDR3 covers 16 residues. As DNA, the CDR3 is TGTGCCAGCAGTTCATATGCCCGCCCCCCTCCCGGGGAGCTGTTTTTT. As protein: CASSSYARPPPGELFF.

The chain joins TRBV28 to TRBJ2-1, with TRBD2 as a possible D gene (6 bases). This CDR3 has 16 amino acids. Germline CDR1 MDHEN, CDR2 SYDVKM. The CDR3 region has the DNA TGTGCGTCGAAGCCCGGCGGGAAGGCACTACGGAATGAGCAGTTCTTC. Residues: CASKPGGKALRNEQFF.

The gene calls are TRBV28 and TRBJ2-1; 15 nucleotides match TRBD2. This CDR3 comprises 15 residues. V trimming: 4 bases; J trimming: 15 bases; junction bases outside the gene matches: 10. Looked up from germline, CDR1 is MDHEN and CDR2 is SYDVKM. The CDR3 protein is CASSYRTSGRVRGFF. Written as DNA, the CDR3 is TGTGCCAGCAGTTACCGGACTAGCGGGAGGGTCCGGGGGTTCTTC.

The V call is TRBV9, the J call TRBJ1-3; 10 nucleotides agree with TRBD1. CDR3 length: 20 amino acids. Germline CDR1 reads SGDLS; CDR2 reads YYNGEE. V lost 5 bases and J lost 0; bases outside the gene matches: 17. DNA for the CDR3: TGTGCCAGCAGTGAACCAAGGGACAGGGGTGCCTCTTTCTCTGGAAACACCATATATTTT. It codes for CASSEPRDRGASFSGNTIYF.

This chain joins TRBV9 and TRBJ2-1; D gene unclear. V lost 0 bases and J 1 base, leaving 11 bases between the germline ends. Per germline, CDR1 SGDLS and CDR2 YYNGEE. The CDR3 is 16 amino acids. The CDR3 region is CASSVGVWGSYNEQFF. Written as DNA, the CDR3 is TGTGCCAGCAGCGTAGGTGTCTGGGGATCCTACAATGAGCAGTTCTTC.

The chain has TRBV5-4 and TRBJ1-1, with D maybe TRBD1 (6 bases). V was trimmed by 4 bases and J by 5 bases, leaving 15 bases between them. CDR1 and CDR2 (germline): SGHNT, YYREEE (reference sequence). The CDR3 loop spans 14 amino acids. CDR3 region: CASSTGQRRTEAFF. The CDR3 DNA follows: TGTGCCAGCAGCACTGGACAGCGGCGGACTGAAGCTTTCTTT.

The genes are TRBV19 and TRBJ1-2; D remains unclear. CDR3 length equals 14 residues. Germline CDR1 is LNHDA and CDR2 is SQIVND (reference sequence). V dropped 1 base and J dropped 6 bases, with 12 bases sitting between them. CDR3 sequence (DNA): TGTGCCAGTAGTATAGGGCGGGATATTAATGGCTACACCTTC. It specifies CASSIGRDINGYTF.

This rearrangement joins TRBV29-1 to TRBJ2-2; 7 bases fit TRBD1. V lost 5 bases and J lost 6; bases outside the gene matches: 6. The CDR3 has 13 amino acids. The germline CDR1 and CDR2 sequences are SQVTM and ANQGSEA. The CDR3 DNA reads as TGCAGCGTTAATGAGGGGGCTCCCGGGGAGCTGTTTTTT. Its translation is CSVNEGAPGELFF.

The gene calls are TRBV28 and TRBJ2-7; 9 bases match TRBD2. Germline values: CDR1 MDHEN, CDR2 SYDVKM. The CDR3 sequence is 15 residues long. The V segment lost 8 bases and the J segment 6 bases; nucleotides outside the gene matches: 14. The CDR3: CASAGGSGPFAEQYF. CDR3 DNA sequence: TGTGCCAGCGCGGGGGGGAGCGGACCCTTCGCCGAGCAGTACTTC.